The T cell receptor (beta chain) under discussion was sequenced for a study of T cell responses to AZD1222 COVID-19 vaccine. Background on the study: Whether given at about 4 or about 12 weeks, second doses were pooled. Study results and caveats: AZD1222 recipients seropositive at baseline numbered only 5 or 6. Receipt of two AZD1222 doses was followed by a rise in Spike-specific TCR breadth and depth. Most donors were white British, females outnumbered males, and clonal diversity was possibly underestimated.

Germline V CDR1 and CDR2: MNHEY, SVGAGI. This CDR3 is 14 amino acids long. To note about this clone: Its target is unknown. One end of the junction is discordant with germline, which a read error may explain.

Profiled with immunoSEQ multiplex PCR; TCRdb holds only in-frame clones, not every one. The repertoire holds tens of thousands of clones, just over 85% seen once, with roughly 6% in the top ten. The genes are TRBV6-5 and TRBJ1-2; D might be TRBD1 (5 bases). This clonotype was obtained from an adult in good health. Sequencing used peripheral blood, obtained on day 0 of AZD1222 vaccination. The CDR3 sequence is CASRGQETNYGYTF. The CDR3 nucleotides are TGTGCCAGCAGGGGGCAGGAGACTAATTATGGCTACACCTTC.